Listed below are T cell receptor beta chains from one sample, sequenced in a study of CXCR3-negative and CXCR3-positive naive CD8 T cells. Reprocessing the 5' RACE reads, TCRdb reports a single entry for every CDR3 protein and omits DNA. Across roughly 120,000 distinct CDR3 sequences, the top ten clones capture 0.59% of the sample. The specimen was naive CXCR3+ CD8+ T cells from blood. The receptors come from a human donor in good health. Some clones in this sample may be carry-over from other donors' samples. CDR3s include the opening cysteine and the closing phenylalanine or tryptophan. Each record gives: V gene, CDR3 length, J gene, CDR3 protein.

v_gene: TRBV29-1
len: 16
j_gene: TRBJ2-3
CDR3aa: CSVEGSSAGNTDTQYF

v_gene: TRBV7-9
len: 15
j_gene: TRBJ2-1
CDR3aa: CASTLRRTGNDEQFF

v_gene: TRBV4-1
len: 15
j_gene: TRBJ2-7
CDR3aa: CASSQGPGDSYEQYF

v_gene: TRBV20-1
len: 14
j_gene: TRBJ1-1
CDR3aa: CSARNMLGDTEAFF

v_gene: TRBV28
len: 12
j_gene: TRBJ2-7
CDR3aa: CASSAFVYEQYF

v_gene: TRBV25-1
len: 13
j_gene: TRBJ2-7
CDR3aa: CASKGHPSYEQYF

v_gene: TRBV7-9
len: 13
j_gene: TRBJ1-1
CDR3aa: CASSLLPGLLSFF

v_gene: TRBV12-3/TRBV12-4
len: 15
j_gene: TRBJ1-4
CDR3aa: CASSPRTGIREKLFF

v_gene: TRBV11-1
len: 16
j_gene: TRBJ2-7
CDR3aa: CASSLHWRGQNYEQYF

v_gene: TRBV19
len: 11
j_gene: TRBJ2-7
CDR3aa: CASSPRNEQYF

v_gene: TRBV3-1
len: 16
j_gene: TRBJ2-7
CDR3aa: CASSQGRTSGSYEQYF

v_gene: TRBV6-1
len: 17
j_gene: TRBJ2-7
CDR3aa: CASSLDIDNFLSHEQYF

v_gene: TRBV14
len: 16
j_gene: TRBJ2-7
CDR3aa: CASSFQGKTRGDEQYF

v_gene: TRBV4-1
len: 15
j_gene: TRBJ2-1
CDR3aa: CVSSRSSGGGNEQFF

v_gene: TRBV7-9
len: 16
j_gene: TRBJ2-3
CDR3aa: CASSLLAVGGTDTQYF

v_gene: TRBV7-6
len: 15
j_gene: TRBJ1-1
CDR3aa: CASSLSRAPNTEAFF

v_gene: TRBV19
len: 15
j_gene: TRBJ2-1
CDR3aa: CASSIHRESYNEQFF

v_gene: TRBV4-1
len: 15
j_gene: TRBJ1-6
CDR3aa: CASSQVPSGHSPLHF

v_gene: TRBV6-2/TRBV6-3
len: 18
j_gene: TRBJ2-2
CDR3aa: CASSYTPRDPTNTGELFF

v_gene: TRBV2
len: 13
j_gene: TRBJ1-4
CDR3aa: CASEEWINEKLFF

v_gene: TRBV7-9
len: 14
j_gene: TRBJ2-5
CDR3aa: CASREGGPSETQYF

v_gene: TRBV7-7
len: 15
j_gene: TRBJ2-1
CDR3aa: CASSPLGGPYNEQFF

v_gene: TRBV7-9
len: 11
j_gene: TRBJ2-1
CDR3aa: CASSPGGEQFF

v_gene: TRBV5-1
len: 16
j_gene: TRBJ1-1
CDR3aa: CASSLIFSDRNTEAFF

v_gene: TRBV20-1
len: 12
j_gene: TRBJ1-2
CDR3aa: CSATGGVGGYTF

v_gene: TRBV12-3/TRBV12-4
len: 15
j_gene: TRBJ2-1
CDR3aa: CASSLRQALGNEQFF

v_gene: TRBV12-3/TRBV12-4
len: 11
j_gene: TRBJ2-1
CDR3aa: CASSSINEQFF

v_gene: TRBV20-1
len: 16
j_gene: TRBJ1-2
CDR3aa: CSAMTSKSPLTGGYTF

v_gene: TRBV9
len: 16
j_gene: TRBJ2-1
CDR3aa: CASSVTGGNSYNEQFF

v_gene: TRBV18
len: 13
j_gene: TRBJ2-7
CDR3aa: CASSPGATYEQYF

v_gene: TRBV29-1
len: 12
j_gene: TRBJ2-5
CDR3aa: CSVLTDQETQYF

v_gene: TRBV20-1
len: 14
j_gene: TRBJ2-1
CDR3aa: CSARTESSYNEQFF

v_gene: TRBV19
len: 15
j_gene: TRBJ2-7
CDR3aa: CASSPGQGFPYEQYF

v_gene: TRBV12-3/TRBV12-4
len: 13
j_gene: TRBJ2-3
CDR3aa: CASGELHTDTQYF

v_gene: TRBV12-3/TRBV12-4
len: 13
j_gene: TRBJ2-7
CDR3aa: CASRTGRSHEQYF

v_gene: TRBV12-3/TRBV12-4
len: 15
j_gene: TRBJ1-5
CDR3aa: CASSLRTAVNQPQHF

v_gene: TRBV28
len: 15
j_gene: TRBJ1-3
CDR3aa: CASRVGGIPGSEPFF

v_gene: TRBV7-9
len: 15
j_gene: TRBJ2-1
CDR3aa: CASSETADPYNEQFF

v_gene: TRBV5-6
len: 18
j_gene: TRBJ2-5
CDR3aa: CASSLLGTSGISRETQYF

v_gene: TRBV7-3
len: 15
j_gene: TRBJ2-7
CDR3aa: CASSLDLAGVDEQYF

v_gene: TRBV11-1
len: 17
j_gene: TRBJ1-1
CDR3aa: CASSLGDSGQSNTEAFF

v_gene: TRBV20-1
len: 17
j_gene: TRBJ2-7
CDR3aa: CSASSLGSEVTSYEQYF

v_gene: TRBV9
len: 11
j_gene: TRBJ2-7
CDR3aa: CASSGTGEQYF

v_gene: TRBV7-8
len: 13
j_gene: TRBJ2-1
CDR3aa: CASSLQDRGEQFF

v_gene: TRBV7-2
len: 12
j_gene: TRBJ2-3
CDR3aa: CASSVPTDTQYF